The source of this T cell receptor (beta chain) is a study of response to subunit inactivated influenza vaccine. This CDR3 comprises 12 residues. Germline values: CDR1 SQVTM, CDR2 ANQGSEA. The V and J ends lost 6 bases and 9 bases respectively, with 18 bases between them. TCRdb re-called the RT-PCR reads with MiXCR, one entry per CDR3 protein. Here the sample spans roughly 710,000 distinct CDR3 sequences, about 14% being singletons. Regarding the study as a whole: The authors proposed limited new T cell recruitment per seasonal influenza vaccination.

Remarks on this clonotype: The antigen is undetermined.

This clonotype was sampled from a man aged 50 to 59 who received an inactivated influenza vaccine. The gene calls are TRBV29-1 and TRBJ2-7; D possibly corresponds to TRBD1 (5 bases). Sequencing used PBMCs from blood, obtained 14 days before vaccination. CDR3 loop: CSVRQTAAGQYF. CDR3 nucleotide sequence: TGCAGCGTACGGCAGACAGCCGCAGGGCAGTACTTC.